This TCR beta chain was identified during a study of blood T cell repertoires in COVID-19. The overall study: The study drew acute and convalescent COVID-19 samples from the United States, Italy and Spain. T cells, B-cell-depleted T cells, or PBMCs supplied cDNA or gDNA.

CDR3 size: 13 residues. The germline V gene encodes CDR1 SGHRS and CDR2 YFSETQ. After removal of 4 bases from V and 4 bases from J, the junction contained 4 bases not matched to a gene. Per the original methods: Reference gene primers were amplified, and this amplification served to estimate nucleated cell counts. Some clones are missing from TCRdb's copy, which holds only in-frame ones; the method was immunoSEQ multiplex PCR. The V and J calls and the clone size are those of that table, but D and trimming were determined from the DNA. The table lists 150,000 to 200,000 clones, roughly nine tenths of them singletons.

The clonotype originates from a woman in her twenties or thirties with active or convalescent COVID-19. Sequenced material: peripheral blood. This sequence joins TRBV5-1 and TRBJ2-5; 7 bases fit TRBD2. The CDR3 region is CASSGGSVETQYF. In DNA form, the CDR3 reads TGCGCCAGCAGCGGCGGGAGTGTAGAGACCCAGTACTTC.